This TCR beta chain was observed in a study of CD8+ T cells in alopecia areata. A few counts support this clone. What it binds is unknown. Trimming stripped 5 bases from V and 1 base from J, with 12 bases between. This CDR3 has 14 amino acids. Germline V gene data show CDR1 as SGHTA and CDR2 as FQGNSA. cDNA reverse transcribed from extracted RNA served as the sequencing template. Profiling relied on immunoSEQ multiplex PCR, and the TCRdb table lists in-frame clones only, not all of them. The data contain about 150,000 clones, around 62% of them singletons. Sorting separated CD4+ and CD8+ T cells out of PBMCs. Whole-study findings and limits: Sequences from scalp samples also cover resident alphabeta T cells of normal skin.

The receptor was derived from a human donor in good health. The gene calls are TRBV7-2 and TRBJ2-7; D is perhaps TRBD1 (5 bases). The specimen sequenced was CD8+ T cells sorted from blood. The DNA of the CDR3 is TGTGCCAGCAGCCTAGTACAGGTTTCCTACGAGCAGTACTTC. Translated, it gives CASSLVQVSYEQYF.